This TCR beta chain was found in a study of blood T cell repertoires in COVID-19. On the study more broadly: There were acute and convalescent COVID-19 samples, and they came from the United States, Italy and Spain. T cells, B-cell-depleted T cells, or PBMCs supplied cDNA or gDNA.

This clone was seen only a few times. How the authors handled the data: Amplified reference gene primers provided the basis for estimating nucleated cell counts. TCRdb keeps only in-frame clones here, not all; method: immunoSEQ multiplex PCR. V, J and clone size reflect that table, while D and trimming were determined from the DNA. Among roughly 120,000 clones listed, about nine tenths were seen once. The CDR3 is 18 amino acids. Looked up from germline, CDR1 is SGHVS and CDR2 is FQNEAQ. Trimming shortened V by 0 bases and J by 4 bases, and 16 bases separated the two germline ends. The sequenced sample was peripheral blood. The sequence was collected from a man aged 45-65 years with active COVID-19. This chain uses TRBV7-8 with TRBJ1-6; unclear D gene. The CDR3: CASSLASAGSTYNSPLHF. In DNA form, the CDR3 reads TGTGCCAGCAGCTTAGCGTCAGCGGGGAGTACTTATAATTCACCCCTCCACTTT.